This T cell receptor (beta chain) was observed in a study of T cell responses to AZD1222 COVID-19 vaccine. Study-wide findings and caveats: Just five to seven AZD1222 recipients tested seropositive at baseline. Nearly half of the spike-specific TCRs reportedly recognize variant regions that carry no mutations.

V was cut by 7 bases and J by 3 bases, with 16 bases left in between. CDR3 length: 14 residues. From germline, CDR1 is SGHTS and CDR2 YDEGEE. In regard to this clone: Its antigen is not identified.

The data were produced by immunoSEQ multiplex PCR, yet TCRdb's version contains in-frame clones alone and is incomplete. The repertoire holds under 150,000 clones, with approximately 87% as singletons. Second-dose schedules of about 4 or about 12 weeks were combined. The receptor was derived from an adult who received the AZD1222 COVID-19 vaccine. Source: peripheral blood, taken 28 days after the second AZD1222 dose. This chain joins TRBV5-8 and TRBJ1-2, with a weak D call TRBD1 (5 bases). The CDR3 is CASLQRGRDYGYTF. The CDR3 coding sequence is TGTGCCAGCCTACAGCGGGGGAGGGACTATGGCTACACCTTC.